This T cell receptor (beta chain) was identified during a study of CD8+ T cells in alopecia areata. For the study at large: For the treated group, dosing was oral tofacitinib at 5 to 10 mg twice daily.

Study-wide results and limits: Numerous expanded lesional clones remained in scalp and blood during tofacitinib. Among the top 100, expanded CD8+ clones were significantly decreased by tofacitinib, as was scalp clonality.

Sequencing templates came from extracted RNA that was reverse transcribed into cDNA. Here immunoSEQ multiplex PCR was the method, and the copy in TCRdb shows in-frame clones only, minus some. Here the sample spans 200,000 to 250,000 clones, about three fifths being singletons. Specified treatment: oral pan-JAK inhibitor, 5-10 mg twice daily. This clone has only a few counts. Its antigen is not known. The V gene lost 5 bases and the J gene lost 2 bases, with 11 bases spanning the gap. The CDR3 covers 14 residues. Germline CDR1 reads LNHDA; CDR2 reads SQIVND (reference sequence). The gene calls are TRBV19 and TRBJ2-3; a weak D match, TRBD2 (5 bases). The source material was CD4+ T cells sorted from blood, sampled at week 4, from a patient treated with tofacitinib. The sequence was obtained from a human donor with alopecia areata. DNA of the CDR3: TGTGCCAGTAGTCCCGGGATCAACACAGATACGCAGTATTTT. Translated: CASSPGINTDTQYF. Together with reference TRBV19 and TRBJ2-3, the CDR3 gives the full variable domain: DGGITQSPKYLFRKEGQNVTLSCEQNLNHDAMYWYRQDPGQGLRLIYYSQIVNDFQKGDIAEGYSVSREKKESFPLTVTSAQKNPTAFYLCASSPGINTDTQYFGPGTRLTVL.